These T cell receptor beta chains were read from a single sample in a study of blood T cell repertoires in COVID-19. Method: immunoSEQ multiplex PCR; TCRdb's copy keeps in-frame clones and lacks some. This sample has 450,000 or so clones, with approximately 90% found just once. The sequenced material came from peripheral blood. The source of these receptors is a woman aged 35 to 49 with COVID-19, enrolled during active disease. CDR3s include the opening cysteine and the closing phenylalanine or tryptophan. The D gene is left open where the match is weak. Only part of the rows carry a size: once, few, many, or a class if the clone is expanded.

V	J	D	size	DNA	CDR3
TRBV6-2/TRBV6-3	TRBJ2-3	NA	NA	TGTGCCAGCAGTTTCCCGCGGGGACCTAGCACAGATACGCAGTATTTT	CASSFPRGPSTDTQYF
TRBV11-2	TRBJ1-1	TRBD1	NA	TGTGCCAGCAGCTTAGACGAGGGGACAGTACCGAACACTGAAGCTTTCTTT	CASSLDEGTVPNTEAFF
TRBV7-9	TRBJ2-3	NA	NA	TGTGCCAGCAGCAGCAGGCAGAGCACAGATACGCAGTATTTT	CASSSRQSTDTQYF
TRBV7-2	TRBJ1-2	NA	NA	TGTGCCAGCAGCTTGTCGGAGGGGTACTATGGCTACACCTTC	CASSLSEGYYGYTF
TRBV6-5	TRBJ1-1	NA	NA	TGTGCCAGCAGTTACAGAGGGTCCACTGAAGCTTTCTTT	CASSYRGSTEAFF
TRBV30	TRBJ2-1	TRBD2	NA	TGTGCCTGGTTTTCGCGGGAGGGTAGCAATGAGCAGTTCTTC	CAWFSREGSNEQFF
TRBV10-3	TRBJ2-7	NA	NA	TGTGCCATCAGTGAGTCGATAGGGGGCGAGCAGTACTTC	CAISESIGGEQYF
TRBV6-5	TRBJ1-3	NA	NA	TGTGCCAGCAGTAACAGGTTCTCTGGAAACACCATATATTTT	CASSNRFSGNTIYF
TRBV27	TRBJ1-2	NA	NA	TGTGCCAGCAGTTTGGGGGGTAGAGGCTACACCTTC	CASSLGGRGYTF
TRBV20-1	TRBJ1-1	NA	once	TGCAGTGCTAGTTCGGGGGGCTTAGCCACTGAAGCTTTCTTT	CSASSGGLATEAFF
TRBV10-3	TRBJ2-7	TRBD1	once	TGTGCCATCACTGACGTAGCAGGGGGAAGAAACGAGCAGTACTTC	CAITDVAGGRNEQYF
TRBV16	TRBJ1-4	NA	NA	TGTGCCAGCAGCCAATCAAGACTGAATAATGAAAAACTGTTTTTT	CASSQSRLNNEKLFF
TRBV7-2	TRBJ2-1	NA	NA	TGTGCCAGCCGTTCCCAGTGGGGGGGCTTCAGGGAGCAGTTCTTC	CASRSQWGGFREQFF
TRBV27	TRBJ1-2	TRBD1	NA	TGTGCCAGCAGTTTATCAGGGGGCGGGTGGGGCTACACCTTC	CASSLSGGGWGYTF